The 8 T cell receptor beta chains in this list originate from one sample, sequenced in a study of somatic mutations in cytotoxic T cells in rheumatoid arthritis. TCRdb keeps only in-frame clones here, not all; method: immunoSEQ multiplex PCR. The sample has some 2,000 clones; around four fifths are singletons. The sequenced sample consisted of CD8+ T cells sorted from blood. The receptors originated from a woman in her sixties or seventies with rheumatoid arthritis.

The chain uses TRBV29-1 and TRBJ2-3, with 14 bases aligning to TRBD2. After removal of 6 bases from V and 1 base from J, the junction contained 12 bases not matched to a gene. Germline loops: CDR1 SQVTM, CDR2 ANQGSEA. The length of the CDR3 is 18 residues. The CDR3: CSVDGLAGGRVGTDTQYF. Here the CDR3 DNA reads TGCAGCGTCGACGGACTAGCGGGAGGACGGGTGGGCACAGATACGCAGTATTTT.

The CDR3 bases are TGTGCCAGCAGTCCGCGACAGGGGCCGGACCAAGAGACCCAGTACTTC. This sequence encodes CASSPRQGPDQETQYF. The V and J genes are TRBV27 and TRBJ2-5; 8 bases map to TRBD1. This CDR3 region has 16 residues. Germline assignment: CDR1 MNHEY and CDR2 SMNVEV (reference sequence). V shed 5 bases and J 0 bases; nucleotides not matched to a gene: 8.

The chain has TRBV15 and TRBJ1-3; 8 bases map to TRBD1. The CDR3 length is 16 residues. V dropped 0 bases and J dropped 3; count of bases not matched to a gene: 4. Per the germline V gene, CDR1 is LNHNV and CDR2 is YYDKDF (reference sequence). The CDR3: CATSRDRGTGGNTIYF. CDR3 DNA: TGTGCCACCAGCAGAGATCGAGGGACAGGTGGAAACACCATATATTTT.

V is TRBV28 and J is TRBJ1-5, with D unresolved. This CDR3 has 15 amino acids. Germline CDR1 and CDR2: MDHEN and SYDVKM. V was cut by 4 bases and J by 4 bases, with 14 bases left in between. The CDR3 DNA reads TGTGCCAGCAGTTGGAGCGACCCCTTAAATCAGCCCCAGCATTTT. Translating it yields CASSWSDPLNQPQHF.

This sequence joins TRBV14 and TRBJ2-1; D is uncertain. The CDR3 covers 12 residues. The germline V gene encodes CDR1 SGHDN and CDR2 FVKESK. Deletions cut 5 bases from V and 11 bases from J, with 13 bases between. The CDR3 spells CASSETHTQQFF. Written as DNA, the CDR3 is TGTGCCAGCAGCGAAACCCACACCCAGCAGTTCTTC.

The chain combines TRBV7-6 with TRBJ2-5; 7 bases are a match to TRBD2. CDR1 is SGHVS and CDR2 is FNYEAQ in the germline V gene. The V gene end was trimmed by 1 base and the J gene end by 4 bases; junction bases not matched to a gene: 12. CDR3 size: 17 residues. The chain's CDR3 is CASSLETGGGLGETQYF. The DNA for the CDR3 is TGTGCCAGCAGCTTAGAGACGGGAGGCGGTTTAGGAGAGACCCAGTACTTC. The full variable domain, with the rest looked up from reference TRBV7-6 and TRBJ2-5, is GAGVSQSPRYKVTKRGQDVALRCDPISGHVSLYWYRQALGQGPEFLTYFNYEAQQDKSGLPNDRFSAERPEGSISTLTIQRTEQRDSAMYRCASSLETGGGLGETQYFGPGTRLLVL.

The V and J genes are TRBV7-9 and TRBJ1-1; D remains unclear. The germline V gene has CDR1 SEHNR and CDR2 FQNEAQ (reference sequence). The CDR3 is made up of 14 amino acids. V lost 2 bases and J lost 3, with 10 bases in between. In nucleotides, the CDR3 is TGTGCCAGCAGCTTAAGAGTTACGGACACTGAAGCTTTCTTT. Its protein is CASSLRVTDTEAFF.

This clone has more than one count but fewer than ten. V usage is TRBV10-3 and J usage is TRBJ1-1, with TRBD1 matching over 12 bases. There are 13 residues in the CDR3. V lost 10 bases and J lost 7; bases outside the gene matches: 7. Germline V gene lookup returns CDR1 ENHRY and CDR2 SYGVKD. The CDR3 coding sequence is TGTGCCACCGGGACAGGGGGCTCCGATGAAGCTTTCTTT. It encodes CATGTGGSDEAFF.